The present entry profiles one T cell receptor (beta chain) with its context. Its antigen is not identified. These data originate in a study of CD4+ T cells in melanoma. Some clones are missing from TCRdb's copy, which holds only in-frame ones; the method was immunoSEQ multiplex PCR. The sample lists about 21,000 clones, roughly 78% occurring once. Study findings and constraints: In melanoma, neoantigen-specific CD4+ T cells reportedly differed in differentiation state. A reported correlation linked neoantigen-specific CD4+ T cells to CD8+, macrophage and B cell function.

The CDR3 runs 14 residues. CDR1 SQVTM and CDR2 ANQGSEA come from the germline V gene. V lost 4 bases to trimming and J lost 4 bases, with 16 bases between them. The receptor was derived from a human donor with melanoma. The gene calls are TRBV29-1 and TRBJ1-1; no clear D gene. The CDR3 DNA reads TGCAGCGTTGTGAGACCAGACACCGTCACTGAAGCTTTCTTT. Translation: CSVVRPDTVTEAFF.